Listed here is a single T cell receptor (beta chain). Its antigen is not known. Peripheral blood samples of around 9.3 milliliters were drawn from each donor. The use of a sample-barcoded 5' primer and a J-beta primer mix characterized a second PCR of about 7 to 12 cycles. TCRdb re-called the 5' RACE reads through MiXCR, storing one row per CDR3 protein. This sample carries fewer than 650,000 distinct CDR3 sequences, about 27% of them seen once, and the ten largest clones take about 3.3%. This sample stems from a study of blood T cells in healthy people across ages. General study results and limits: TCR beta diversity, measured per million T cells, fell in a roughly linear way with age.

The same data also went into a second study, on T cells of mothers and their children. This second study notes: The whole RNA yield was converted to cDNA, approximately 1.6 ug per 15 ul. In related and unrelated pairs alike, thymic selection shapes TCR recombination output, with inherited differences minor.

This TCR was recovered from a boy aged 2-15 years in good health. Sequencing was done on a sample of blood.

CDR3 sequence reads: CASSSGSDYNEQFF. As DNA, the CDR3 is TGCGCCAGCAGCAGCGGGAGTGACTACAATGAGCAGTTCTTC. V is TRBV4-3 and J is TRBJ2-1; 8 nucleotides align to TRBD2. Germline V gives CDR1 LGHNA, CDR2 YSLEER. Trimming removed 5 bases from V and 3 bases from J; junction bases left unmatched: 3. This CDR3 is built from 14 residues.